The 20 T cell receptor beta chains listed next were all sequenced from one sample in a study of CXCR3-negative and CXCR3-positive naive CD8 T cells (dated 2019 in TCRdb). The instrument was a NextSeq 550. The Human TCR Profiling Kit (MiLaboratory) was used to prepare UMI-labeled 5' RACE TRB cDNA libraries. TCRdb reprocessed the reads into one record per CDR3 protein sequence, lacking DNA. This sample's clone table shows about 39,000 distinct CDR3 sequences. The biggest ten clones account for about 8% of the sample. Sequencing used memory CD8+ T cells from blood. The sample's cell subset or site label is to be understood as: conventional CD8+ memory T cells (TMEM), sorted as controls. Every receptor here comes from a human donor in good health. Some clones in this sample may be carry-over from other donors' samples.

The genes are TRBV4-1 and TRBJ2-7; without DNA, the TCRdb call of TRBD2 cannot be checked. CDR3 length: 15 residues. Germline CDR1 and CDR2: MGHRA and YSYEKL. This CDR3 reads CASSQDSLAGGEQYF.

The genes are TRBV4-3 and TRBJ1-4. Per germline, CDR1 LGHNA and CDR2 YSLEER. The CDR3 runs to 15 residues. CDR3: CASSPAGGGNEKLFF.

The chain combines TRBV28 with TRBJ1-6; without DNA, the TCRdb call of TRBD1 cannot be checked. The CDR3 extends over 15 amino acids. Germline loops: CDR1 MDHEN, CDR2 SYDVKM. The CDR3 loop reads CASSLRRLRDSPLHF. The variable domain in full, completed from reference TRBV28 and TRBJ1-6, reads DVKVTQSSRYLVKRTGEKVFLECVQDMDHENMFWYRQDPGLGLRLIYFSYDVKMKEKGDIPEGYSVSREKKERFSLILESASTNQTSMYLCASSLRRLRDSPLHFGNGTRLTVT.

The V call is TRBV28, the J call TRBJ2-3. Per germline, CDR1 MDHEN and CDR2 SYDVKM. CDR3 length: 11 residues. CDR3 in amino acids: CASVTPDTQYF.

CDR3 region: CASSDSKVWDRVMNTEAFF. The chain couples TRBV6-4 to TRBJ1-1; absent DNA, TCRdb's TRBD1 call cannot be checked. The CDR3 length is 19 residues. In germline, CDR1 is MRHNA, CDR2 SNTAGT.

The chain uses TRBV25-1 and TRBJ1-2; no DNA is available, so the TRBD1 call from TCRdb remains unchecked. The CDR3 is 11 amino acids. Germline V gives CDR1 MGHDK, CDR2 SYGVNS. The CDR3 reads CASGGLYGYTF.

The V and J genes are TRBV6-5 and TRBJ2-5. The CDR3 contains 14 residues. From germline, CDR1 is MNHEY and CDR2 SVGAGI. The chain's CDR3 is CASSEQTPQETQYF.

The chain has TRBV7-7 and TRBJ2-2; as DNA is missing, the TRBD2 call by TCRdb cannot be tested. This CDR3 has 16 residues. From germline, CDR1 is SSHAT and CDR2 FNYEAQ (reference sequence). This CDR3 reads CASSPPRGGAHGELFF.

V gene TRBV5-1 combines with J gene TRBJ2-7; TCRdb outputs TRBD2, but without DNA this stays unchecked. CDR1 and CDR2 from the germline V gene are SGHRS and YFSETQ. CDR3 size: 16 residues. The CDR3 spells CASSLGGEGRSYEQYF.

The rearrangement joins TRBV4-2 to TRBJ1-5. Germline assignment: CDR1 LGHNA and CDR2 YNFKEQ. CDR3 length: 13 amino acids. CDR3 amino acids: CASSHGEAQPQHF.

V gene TRBV20-1 combines with J gene TRBJ2-1; TCRdb outputs TRBD2, but without DNA this stays unchecked. The V gene's germline CDR1 is DFQATT and CDR2 SNEGSKA (reference sequence). The CDR3 runs 14 residues. This chain's CDR3 is CSAEGQNSYNEQFF.

V is TRBV7-6 and J is TRBJ2-1; the TCRdb D gene call, TRBD1, has no DNA to confirm it. Germline V gene sequence: CDR1 SGHVS, CDR2 FNYEAQ. This CDR3 has 13 residues. The chain's CDR3 is CASSRQSYNEQFF.

The V call is TRBV6-5, the J call TRBJ2-7; TCRdb gives TRBD1 as the D gene, but with no DNA this cannot be confirmed. Germline CDR1 is MNHEY and CDR2 is SVGAGI. The CDR3 runs to 15 residues. This CDR3 reads CASSKNRPLSYEQYF.

The J gene is TRBJ2-5, the V gene TRBV5-1; TCRdb gives TRBD1 as the D gene, but with no DNA this cannot be confirmed. Germline loops: CDR1 SGHRS, CDR2 YFSETQ. The CDR3 loop spans 15 amino acids. The CDR3 protein is CASSWFREDKETQYF.

The gene calls are TRBV15 and TRBJ1-6; TCRdb outputs TRBD1, but without DNA this stays unchecked. The CDR3 spans 15 residues. Germline CDR1 LNHNV, CDR2 YYDKDF (reference sequence). CDR3 region: CATRGRETNNSPLHF.

The chain couples TRBV11-2 to TRBJ2-7; the D call from TCRdb, TRBD2, cannot be confirmed without DNA. This CDR3 is 16 amino acids long. Germline V gene data show CDR1 as SGHAT and CDR2 as FQNNGV. The CDR3 sequence: CASSLDLTSGNYEQYF.

The genes are TRBV7-2 and TRBJ2-7; TCRdb reports TRBD1, a call that lacks DNA to check it against. CDR3 length: 13 amino acids. CDR1 is SGHTA, CDR2 FQGNSA, per germline. Here the CDR3 reads CASSLIGGYEQYF.

The rearrangement joins TRBV28 to TRBJ2-7. This CDR3 has 12 residues. Germline assignment: CDR1 MDHEN and CDR2 SYDVKM. CDR3 in amino acids: CASSRNAYEQYF.

The CDR3 sequence is CASSLGGQETQYF. This chain connects TRBV5-1 to TRBJ2-5; lacking DNA, the TRBD2 call made by TCRdb goes unchecked. This CDR3 has 13 residues. Germline CDR1 reads SGHRS; CDR2 reads YFSETQ. The full variable domain, its missing parts supplied by reference TRBV5-1 and TRBJ2-5, is KAGVTQTPRYLIKTRGQQVTLSCSPISGHRSVSWYQQTPGQGLQFLFEYFSETQRNKGNFPGRFSGRQFSNSRSEMNVSTLELGDSALYLCASSLGGQETQYFGPGTRLLVL.

The chain carries TRBV7-2 and TRBJ2-1; TCRdb names TRBD1, which stays unverified in the absence of DNA. Germline lookup yields CDR1 SGHTA and CDR2 FQGNSA. This CDR3 region has 14 residues. The CDR3 sequence is CASSPKTGWNEQFF.